The clone carrying this T cell receptor (beta chain) came up many times. Its antigen remains unidentified. The data stem from a study of T-cell reconstitution after alpha-beta-depleted transplantation in children. General study findings and limits: About two months after transplant, alpha-beta T cells reportedly came from several hundred expanded graft clones.

V trimming: 4 bases; J trimming: 4 bases; junction bases outside the gene matches: 5. The CDR3 runs to 14 residues. Germline lookup yields CDR1 MDHEN and CDR2 SYDVKM. The authors prepared the TCRbeta library with unique molecular identifiers. TCRdb ran MiXCR on the PCR reads and lists one entry per CDR3 protein. The sample records about 490,000 distinct CDR3 sequences, 10% being singletons. This receptor was obtained from a child aged 2 to 9 with inherited bone marrow failure, due to receive a stem cell transplant. The specimen was PBMCs, collected before TCRalphabeta/CD19-depleted stem cell transplant. The chain uses TRBV28 and TRBJ2-7, with 9 bases identical to TRBD1. The CDR3 region is CASSYTGGIYEQYF. The CDR3 nucleotides read TGTGCCAGCAGTTATACAGGGGGCATTTACGAGCAGTACTTC.